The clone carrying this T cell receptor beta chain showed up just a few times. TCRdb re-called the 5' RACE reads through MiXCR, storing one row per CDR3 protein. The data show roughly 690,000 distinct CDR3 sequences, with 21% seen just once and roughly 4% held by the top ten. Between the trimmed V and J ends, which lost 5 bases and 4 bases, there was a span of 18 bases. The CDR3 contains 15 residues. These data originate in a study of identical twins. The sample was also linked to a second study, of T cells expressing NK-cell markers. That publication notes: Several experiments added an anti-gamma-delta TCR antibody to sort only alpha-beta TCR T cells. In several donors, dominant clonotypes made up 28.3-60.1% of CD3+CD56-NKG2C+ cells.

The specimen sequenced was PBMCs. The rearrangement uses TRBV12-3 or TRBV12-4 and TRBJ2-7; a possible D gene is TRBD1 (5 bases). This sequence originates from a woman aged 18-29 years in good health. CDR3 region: CASSHQGSLLYEQYF. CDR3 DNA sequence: TGTGCCAGCAGTCACCAGGGTTCTCTACTATACGAGCAGTACTTC.